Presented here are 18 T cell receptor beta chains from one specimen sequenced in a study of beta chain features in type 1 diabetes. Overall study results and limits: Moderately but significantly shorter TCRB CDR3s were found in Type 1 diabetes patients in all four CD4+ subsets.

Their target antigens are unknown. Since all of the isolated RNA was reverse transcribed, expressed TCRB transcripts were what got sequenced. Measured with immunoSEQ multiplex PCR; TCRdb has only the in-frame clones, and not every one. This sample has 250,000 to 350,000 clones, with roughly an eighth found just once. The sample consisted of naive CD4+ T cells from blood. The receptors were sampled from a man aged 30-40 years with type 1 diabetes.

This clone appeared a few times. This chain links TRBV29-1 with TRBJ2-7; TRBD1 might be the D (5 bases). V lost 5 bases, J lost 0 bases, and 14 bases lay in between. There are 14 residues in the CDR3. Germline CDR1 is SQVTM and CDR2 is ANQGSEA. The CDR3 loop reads CSVSSTGSSYEQYF. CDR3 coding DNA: TGCAGCGTTTCCAGCACAGGAAGCTCCTACGAGCAGTACTTC.

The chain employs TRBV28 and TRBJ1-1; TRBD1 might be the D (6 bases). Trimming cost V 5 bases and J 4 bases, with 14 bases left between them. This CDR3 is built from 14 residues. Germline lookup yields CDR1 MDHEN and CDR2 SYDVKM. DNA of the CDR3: TGTGCCAGCAGTAACTCACAGGGACGCACTGAAGCTTTCTTT. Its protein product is CASSNSQGRTEAFF.

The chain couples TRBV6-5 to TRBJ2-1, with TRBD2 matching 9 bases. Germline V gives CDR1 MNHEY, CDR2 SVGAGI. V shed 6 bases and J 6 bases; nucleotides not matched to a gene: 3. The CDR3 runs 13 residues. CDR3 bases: TGTGCCAGCAGAGTGGGACTAGCCAATGAGCAGTTCTTC. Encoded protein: CASRVGLANEQFF.

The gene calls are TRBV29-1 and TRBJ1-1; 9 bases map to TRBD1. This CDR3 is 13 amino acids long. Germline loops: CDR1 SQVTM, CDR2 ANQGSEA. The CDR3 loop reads CRSHTGGRTEAFF. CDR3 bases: TGCAGGTCCCACACAGGGGGCAGGACTGAAGCTTTCTTT.

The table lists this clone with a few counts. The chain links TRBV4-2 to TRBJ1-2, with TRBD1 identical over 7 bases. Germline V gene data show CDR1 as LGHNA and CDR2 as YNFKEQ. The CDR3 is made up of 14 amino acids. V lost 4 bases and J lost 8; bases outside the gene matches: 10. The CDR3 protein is CASSPSTGARGYTF. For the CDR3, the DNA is TGTGCCAGCAGCCCTAGCACAGGGGCTCGCGGCTACACCTTC.

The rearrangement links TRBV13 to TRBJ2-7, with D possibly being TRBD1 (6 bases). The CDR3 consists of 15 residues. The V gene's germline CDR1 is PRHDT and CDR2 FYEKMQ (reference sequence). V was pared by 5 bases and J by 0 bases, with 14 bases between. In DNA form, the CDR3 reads TGTGCCAGCAGCCCGGACAGAGGCTTCTCCTACGAGCAGTACTTC. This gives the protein CASSPDRGFSYEQYF.

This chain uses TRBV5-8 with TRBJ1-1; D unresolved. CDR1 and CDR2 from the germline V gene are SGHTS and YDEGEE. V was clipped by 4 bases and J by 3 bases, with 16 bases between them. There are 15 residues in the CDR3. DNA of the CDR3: TGTGCCAGCAGCATGGACCCGGGGTGGGACACTGAAGCTTTCTTT. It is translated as CASSMDPGWDTEAFF.

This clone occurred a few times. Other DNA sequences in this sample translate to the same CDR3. The CDR3 sequence is CASSMRETQYF. CDR3 nucleotides: TGTGCCAGTAGTATGAGAGAGACCCAGTACTTC. V gene TRBV19 combines with J gene TRBJ2-5; D is undetermined. CDR1 and CDR2 from the germline V gene are LNHDA and SQIVND (reference sequence). This CDR3 is built from 11 residues. The V end was cut by 3 bases, the J end by 4 bases, with 3 bases between.

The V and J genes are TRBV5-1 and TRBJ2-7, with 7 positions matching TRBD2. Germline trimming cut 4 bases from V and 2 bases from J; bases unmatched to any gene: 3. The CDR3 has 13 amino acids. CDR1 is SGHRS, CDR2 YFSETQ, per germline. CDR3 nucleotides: TGCGCCAGCAGCGCGGGAGACACCTACGAGCAGTACTTC. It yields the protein CASSAGDTYEQYF.

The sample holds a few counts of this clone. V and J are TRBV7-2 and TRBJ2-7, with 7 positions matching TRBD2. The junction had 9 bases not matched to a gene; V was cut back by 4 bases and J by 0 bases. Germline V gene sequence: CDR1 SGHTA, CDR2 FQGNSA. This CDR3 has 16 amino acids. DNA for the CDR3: TGTGCCAGCAGCTCCACCTTAGCGGGTCACTCCTACGAGCAGTACTTC. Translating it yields CASSSTLAGHSYEQYF.

The CDR3 coding sequence is TGTGCCAGCAGCGCCAGGGGGAACACTGAAGCTTTCTTT. Encoded protein: CASSARGNTEAFF. This sequence joins TRBV7-2 and TRBJ1-1; D perhaps matches TRBD1 (6 bases). Germline-derived CDR1 and CDR2 are SGHTA and FQGNSA. Trimming cost V 5 bases and J 1 base, with 8 bases left between them. The CDR3 consists of 13 residues.

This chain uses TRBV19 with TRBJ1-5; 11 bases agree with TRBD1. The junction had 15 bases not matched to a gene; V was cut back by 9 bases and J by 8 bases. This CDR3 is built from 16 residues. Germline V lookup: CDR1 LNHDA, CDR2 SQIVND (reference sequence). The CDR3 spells CASTRYRGQGGEPQHF. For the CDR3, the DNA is TGTGCCAGCACACGATACAGGGGACAGGGGGGCGAGCCCCAGCATTTT.

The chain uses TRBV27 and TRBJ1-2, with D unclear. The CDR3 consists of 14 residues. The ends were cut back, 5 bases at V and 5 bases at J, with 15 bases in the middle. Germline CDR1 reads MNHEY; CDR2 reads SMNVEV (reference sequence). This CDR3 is CASSPRGSWYGYTF. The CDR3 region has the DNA TGTGCCAGCAGTCCTCGGGGAAGTTGGTATGGCTACACCTTC.

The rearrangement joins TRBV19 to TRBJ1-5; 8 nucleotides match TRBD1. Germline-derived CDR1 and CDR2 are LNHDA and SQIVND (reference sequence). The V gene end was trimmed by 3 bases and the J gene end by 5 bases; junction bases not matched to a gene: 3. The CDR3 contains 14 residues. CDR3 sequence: CASSIRRGHQPQHF. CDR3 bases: TGTGCCAGTAGTATCCGCAGGGGGCATCAGCCCCAGCATTTT.

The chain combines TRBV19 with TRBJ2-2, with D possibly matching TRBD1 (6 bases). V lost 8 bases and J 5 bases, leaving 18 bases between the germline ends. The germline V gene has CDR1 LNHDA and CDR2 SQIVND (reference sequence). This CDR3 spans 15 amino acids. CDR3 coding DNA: TGTGCCAGTCTCAGAGGGACAAGCTTTACCGGGGAGCTGTTTTTT. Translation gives CASLRGTSFTGELFF.

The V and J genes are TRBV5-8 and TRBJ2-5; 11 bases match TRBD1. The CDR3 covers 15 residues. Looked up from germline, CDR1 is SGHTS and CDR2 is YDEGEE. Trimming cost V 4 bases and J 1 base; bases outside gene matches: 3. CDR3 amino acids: CASSLGTGGQETQYF. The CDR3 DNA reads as TGTGCCAGCAGCCTCGGGACAGGGGGCCAAGAGACCCAGTACTTC. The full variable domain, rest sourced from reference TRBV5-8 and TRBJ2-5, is EAGVTQSPTHLIKTRGQQATLRCSPISGHTSVYWYQQALGLGLQFLLWYDEGEERNRGNFPPRFSGRQFPNYSSELNVNALELEDSALYLCASSLGTGGQETQYFGPGTRLLVL.

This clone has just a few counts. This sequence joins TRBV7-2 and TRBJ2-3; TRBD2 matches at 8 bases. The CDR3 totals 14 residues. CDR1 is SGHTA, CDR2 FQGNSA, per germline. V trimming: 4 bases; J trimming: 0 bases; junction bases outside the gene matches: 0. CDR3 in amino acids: CASSSSGSTDTQYF. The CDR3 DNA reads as TGTGCCAGCAGCTCTAGCGGGAGCACAGATACGCAGTATTTT.

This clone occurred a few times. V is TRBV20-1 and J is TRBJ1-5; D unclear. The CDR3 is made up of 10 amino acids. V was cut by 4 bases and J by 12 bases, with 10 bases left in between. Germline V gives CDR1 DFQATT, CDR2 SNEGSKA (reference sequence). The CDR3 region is CSATREYQHF. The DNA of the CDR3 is TGCAGTGCTACCCGAGAATACCAGCATTTT.